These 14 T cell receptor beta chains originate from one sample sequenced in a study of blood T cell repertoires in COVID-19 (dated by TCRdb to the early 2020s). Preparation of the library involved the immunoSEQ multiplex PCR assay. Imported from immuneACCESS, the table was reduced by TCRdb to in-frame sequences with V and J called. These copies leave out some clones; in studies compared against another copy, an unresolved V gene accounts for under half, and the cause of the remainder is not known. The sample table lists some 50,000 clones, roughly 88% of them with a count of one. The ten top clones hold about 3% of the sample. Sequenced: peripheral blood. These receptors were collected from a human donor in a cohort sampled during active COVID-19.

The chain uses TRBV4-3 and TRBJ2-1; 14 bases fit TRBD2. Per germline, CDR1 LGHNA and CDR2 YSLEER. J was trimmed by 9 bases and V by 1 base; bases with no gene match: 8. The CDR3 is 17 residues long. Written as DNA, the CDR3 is TGCGCCAGCAGCCAAGTTTACTCCGGGACTAGCGGGAGTGAGCAGTTCTTC. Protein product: CASSQVYSGTSGSEQFF.

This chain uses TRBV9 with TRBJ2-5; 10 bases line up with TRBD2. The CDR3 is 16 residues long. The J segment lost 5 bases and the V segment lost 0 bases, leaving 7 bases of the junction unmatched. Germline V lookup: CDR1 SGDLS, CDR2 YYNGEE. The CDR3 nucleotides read TGTGCCAGCAGCGTAGGGGTAGCGGGGGGAAGCGAGACCCAGTACTTC. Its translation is CASSVGVAGGSETQYF.

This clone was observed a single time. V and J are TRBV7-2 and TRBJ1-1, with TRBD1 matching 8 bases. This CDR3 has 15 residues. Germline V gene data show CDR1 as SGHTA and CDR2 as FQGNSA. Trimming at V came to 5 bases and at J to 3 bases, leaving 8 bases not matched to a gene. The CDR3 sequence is CASSIVPGGYTEAFF. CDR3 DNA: TGTGCCAGCAGCATAGTACCAGGGGGCTACACTGAAGCTTTCTTT.

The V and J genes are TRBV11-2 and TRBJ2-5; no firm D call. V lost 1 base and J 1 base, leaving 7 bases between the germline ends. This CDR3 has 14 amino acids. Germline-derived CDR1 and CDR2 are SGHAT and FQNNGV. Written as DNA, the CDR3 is TGTGCCAGCAGCTTAGGGCGACTCCAAGAGACCCAGTACTTC. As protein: CASSLGRLQETQYF.

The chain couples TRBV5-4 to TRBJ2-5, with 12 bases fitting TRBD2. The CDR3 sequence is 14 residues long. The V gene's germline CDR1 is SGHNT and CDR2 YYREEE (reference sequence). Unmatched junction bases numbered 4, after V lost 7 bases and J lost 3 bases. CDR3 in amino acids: CASGLAGIEETQYF. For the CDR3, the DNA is TGTGCCAGCGGACTAGCGGGGATAGAAGAGACCCAGTACTTC. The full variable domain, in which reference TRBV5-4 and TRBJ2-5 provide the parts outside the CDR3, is ETGVTQSPTHLIKTRGQQVTLRCSSQSGHNTVSWYQQALGQGPQFIFQYYREEENGRGNFPPRFSGLQFPNYSSELNVNALELDDSALYLCASGLAGIEETQYFGPGTRLLVL.

This chain's CDR3 is CASSVGTGWESPLHF. CDR3 DNA: TGTGCCAGCAGTGTGGGGACAGGGTGGGAATCACCCCTCCACTTT. This chain uses TRBV2 with TRBJ1-6, with TRBD1 matching 9 bases. V shed 4 bases, J shed 10 bases, and the junction held 8 bases outside the gene matches. The length of the CDR3 is 15 residues. CDR1 is SNHLY and CDR2 is FYNNEI in the germline V gene.

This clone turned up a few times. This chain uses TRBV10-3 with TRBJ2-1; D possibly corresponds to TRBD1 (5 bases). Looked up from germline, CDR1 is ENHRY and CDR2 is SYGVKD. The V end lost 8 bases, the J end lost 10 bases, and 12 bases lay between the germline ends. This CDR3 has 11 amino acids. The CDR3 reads CAIGWGYEQFF. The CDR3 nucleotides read TGTGCCATCGGTTGGGGCTACGAGCAGTTCTTC.

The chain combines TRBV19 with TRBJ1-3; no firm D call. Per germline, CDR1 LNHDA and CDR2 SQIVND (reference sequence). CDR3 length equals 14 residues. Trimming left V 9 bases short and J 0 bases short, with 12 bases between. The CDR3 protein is CASENLRSGNTIYF. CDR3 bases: TGTGCCAGCGAAAACCTGCGCTCTGGAAACACCATATATTTT.

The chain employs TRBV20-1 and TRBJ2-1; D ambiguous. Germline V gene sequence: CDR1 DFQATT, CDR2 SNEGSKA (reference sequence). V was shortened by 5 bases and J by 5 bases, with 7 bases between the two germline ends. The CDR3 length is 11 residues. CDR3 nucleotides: TGCAGTGCTCCATCCCACAATGAGCAGTTCTTC. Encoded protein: CSAPSHNEQFF.

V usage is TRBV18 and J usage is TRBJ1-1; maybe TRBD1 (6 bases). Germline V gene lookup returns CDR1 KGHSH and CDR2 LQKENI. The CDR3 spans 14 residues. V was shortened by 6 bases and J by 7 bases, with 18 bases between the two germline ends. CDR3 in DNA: TGTGCCAGCTCCCCCACCCAGGGGTTGGGTGAAGCTTTCTTT. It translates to CASSPTQGLGEAFF. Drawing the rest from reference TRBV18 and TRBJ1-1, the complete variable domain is NAGVMQNPRHLVRRRGQEARLRCSPMKGHSHVYWYRQLPEEGLKFMVYLQKENIIDESGMPKERFSAEFPKEGPSILRIQQVVRGDSAAYFCASSPTQGLGEAFFGQGTRLTVV.

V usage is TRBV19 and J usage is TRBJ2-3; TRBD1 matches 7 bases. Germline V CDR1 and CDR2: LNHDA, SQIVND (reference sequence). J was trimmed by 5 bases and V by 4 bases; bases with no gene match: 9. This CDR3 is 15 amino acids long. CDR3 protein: CASSTRQGRGDTQYF. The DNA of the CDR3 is TGTGCCAGTAGTACCCGACAGGGAAGAGGAGATACGCAGTATTTT.

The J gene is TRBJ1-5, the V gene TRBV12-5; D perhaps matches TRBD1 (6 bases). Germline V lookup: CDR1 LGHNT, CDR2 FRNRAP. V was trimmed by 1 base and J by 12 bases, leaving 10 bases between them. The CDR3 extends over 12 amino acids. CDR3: CASGLDDRSQHF. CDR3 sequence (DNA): TGTGCTAGTGGTTTGGATGACAGGAGCCAGCATTTT.

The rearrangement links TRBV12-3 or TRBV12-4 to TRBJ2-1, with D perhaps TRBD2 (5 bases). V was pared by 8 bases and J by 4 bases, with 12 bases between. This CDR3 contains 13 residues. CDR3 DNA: TGTGCCAGCCTGGACGGGGATTACAATGAGCAGTTCTTC. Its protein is CASLDGDYNEQFF.

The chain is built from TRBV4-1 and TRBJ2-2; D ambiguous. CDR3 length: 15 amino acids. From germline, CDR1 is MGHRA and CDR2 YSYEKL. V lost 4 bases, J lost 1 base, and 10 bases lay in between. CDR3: CASSRKTGNTGELFF. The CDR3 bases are TGCGCCAGCAGCCGAAAGACGGGGAACACCGGGGAGCTGTTTTTT.